The 9 T cell receptor beta chains below all came from one sample that was sequenced in a study of blood T cell repertoires in COVID-19. Using immunoSEQ multiplex PCR, the repertoire was profiled, and TCRdb retains in-frame clones only, with some absent. The sample carries some 210,000 clones, just under 85% recorded once. The sample comprised peripheral blood. These receptors all stem from a woman aged 70-85 years with active or convalescent COVID-19.

A single count supports this clone. The genes are TRBV30 and TRBJ2-5; 7 nucleotides match TRBD1. The CDR3 totals 14 residues. CDR1 and CDR2 (germline): GTSNPN, SVGIG (reference sequence). V shed 1 base and J 1 base; nucleotides not matched to a gene: 3. The CDR3 region is CAWSAGTAQETQYF. The CDR3 DNA reads as TGTGCCTGGAGTGCAGGGACAGCCCAAGAGACCCAGTACTTC.

This sequence joins TRBV28 and TRBJ1-3, with a possible D match to TRBD1 (6 bases). This CDR3 has 16 amino acids. CDR1 and CDR2 (germline): MDHEN, SYDVKM. Trimming took 8 bases from V and 3 from J, leaving 20 bases between them. This CDR3 is CASRLPDSASGNTIYF. The CDR3 coding sequence is TGTGCCAGCCGATTACCGGACAGCGCGAGTGGAAACACCATATATTTT.

This chain connects TRBV6-1 to TRBJ2-7, with TRBD2 identical over 10 bases. This CDR3 is 14 amino acids long. V lost 3 bases and J lost 6; bases outside the gene matches: 5. The germline gives CDR1 MNHNS, CDR2 SASEGT. The CDR3 region is CASSDSGRRFEQYF. DNA of the CDR3: TGTGCCAGCAGTGATAGCGGGAGGAGATTCGAGCAGTACTTC.

V is TRBV30 and J is TRBJ2-1, with a possible D match to TRBD1 (6 bases). The CDR3 loop spans 15 amino acids. Germline assignment: CDR1 GTSNPN and CDR2 SVGIG (reference sequence). Trimming took 6 bases from V and 6 from J, leaving 21 bases between them. Here the CDR3 DNA reads TGTGCCTGCCACCCCAAACAGGGTCTGGGCAATGAGCAGTTCTTC. Amino acids: CACHPKQGLGNEQFF.

The chain carries TRBV7-9 and TRBJ1-4; no reliable D call. V lost 1 base and J 4 bases, leaving 7 bases between the germline ends. There are 14 residues in the CDR3. CDR1 and CDR2 (germline): SEHNR, FQNEAQ (reference sequence). The CDR3 region is CASSLGNSNEKLFF. The CDR3 coding sequence is TGTGCCAGCAGCTTAGGGAACAGTAATGAAAAACTGTTTTTT.

The chain uses TRBV5-1 and TRBJ2-7, with D possibly TRBD2 on 6 matching bases. Per germline, CDR1 SGHRS and CDR2 YFSETQ. The germline V and J ends were trimmed by 4 bases and 3 bases, with 11 bases remaining between them. CDR3 length: 13 residues. CDR3 DNA: TGCGCCAGCAGCGGGGGGAACGACTACGAGCAGTACTTC. This sequence encodes CASSGGNDYEQYF.

The table lists this clone with a count of one. The V gene is TRBV30, the J gene TRBJ1-3; the match to TRBD1 covers 8 bases. Germline values: CDR1 GTSNPN, CDR2 SVGIG (reference sequence). The V and J ends lost 4 bases and 3 bases, in that order; junction bases with no gene match: 5. The CDR3 runs 14 residues. CDR3 coding DNA: TGTGCCTGGACCCAGGGGGCTGATGGAAACACCATATATTTT. As protein: CAWTQGADGNTIYF.

This clone was seen just once. This sequence joins TRBV5-6 and TRBJ2-1; TRBD2 might be the D (6 bases). Between the trimmed V and J ends, which lost 6 bases and 3 bases, there was a span of 19 bases. This CDR3 is built from 16 residues. Germline CDR1 is SGHDT and CDR2 is YYEEEE. The CDR3 nucleotides read TGTGCCAGCACCTCTCTCGGCGGGAACTACTACAATGAGCAGTTCTTC. It specifies CASTSLGGNYYNEQFF.

This sequence joins TRBV6-1 and TRBJ1-1, with TRBD1 matching 7 bases. Trimming at V came to 4 bases and at J to 6 bases, leaving 17 bases not matched to a gene. CDR3 size: 17 residues. Germline V gene lookup returns CDR1 MNHNS and CDR2 SASEGT. Here the CDR3 reads CASSGWVVGPQGAEAFF. CDR3 coding DNA: TGTGCCAGCAGTGGTTGGGTAGTGGGCCCGCAGGGGGCTGAAGCTTTCTTT.